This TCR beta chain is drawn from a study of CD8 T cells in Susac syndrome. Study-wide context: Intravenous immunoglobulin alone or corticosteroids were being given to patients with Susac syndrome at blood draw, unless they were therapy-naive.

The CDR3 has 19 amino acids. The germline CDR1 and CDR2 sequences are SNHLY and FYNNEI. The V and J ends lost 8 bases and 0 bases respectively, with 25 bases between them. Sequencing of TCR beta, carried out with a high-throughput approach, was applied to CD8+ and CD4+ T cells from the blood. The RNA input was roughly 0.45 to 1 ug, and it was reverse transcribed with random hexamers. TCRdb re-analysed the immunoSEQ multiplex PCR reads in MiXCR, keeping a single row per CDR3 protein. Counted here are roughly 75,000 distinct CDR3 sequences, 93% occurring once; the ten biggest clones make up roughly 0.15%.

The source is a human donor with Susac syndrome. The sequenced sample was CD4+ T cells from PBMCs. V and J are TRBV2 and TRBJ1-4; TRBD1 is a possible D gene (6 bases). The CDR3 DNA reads TGTGCCAGCCTCATTACTACACACCCGGGGGCAGCAACTAATGAAAAACTGTTTTTT. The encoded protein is CASLITTHPGAATNEKLFF.